The next 3 T cell receptor beta chains were all read from a single sample in a study of cytomegalovirus exposure and HLA in healthy donors. TCRdb's copy holds only in-frame clones and misses some; the assay was immunoSEQ multiplex PCR. This table holds about 200,000 clones, about 90% found once. The sequencing sample was made of PBMCs. The source is a young woman in good health and CMV-seronegative.

This chain links TRBV29-1 with TRBJ2-5; possibly TRBD2 for D (7 bases). The CDR3 sequence is 15 residues long. The V gene lost 6 bases and the J gene lost 4 bases, with 21 bases spanning the gap. Germline CDR1 SQVTM, CDR2 ANQGSEA. CDR3 in amino acids: CSVLLGGARGETQYF. The CDR3 DNA follows: TGCAGCGTCCTCCTGGGGGGGGCGCGCGGAGAGACCCAGTACTTC.

Note on this clone: Other DNA sequences from this sample encode an identical CDR3 as well. This rearrangement joins TRBV10-2 to TRBJ2-7; D remains ambiguous. Trimming took off 4 bases at V and 4 bases at J, with 5 bases between the two ends. Germline-derived CDR1 and CDR2 are WSHSY and SAAADI. The CDR3 has 11 residues. The CDR3 protein is CASSGLYEQYF. DNA for the CDR3: TGCGCCAGCAGTGGTCTATACGAGCAGTACTTC.

This rearrangement joins TRBV9 to TRBJ2-2; possible D gene TRBD1, 6 bases. CDR3 length: 16 amino acids. The germline gives CDR1 SGDLS, CDR2 YYNGEE. The ends were cut back, 3 bases at V and 6 bases at J, with 18 bases in the middle. The CDR3 coding sequence is TGTGCCAGCAGCGGGGGGACACCTCAGGTGGCCGGGGAGCTGTTTTTT. The encoded protein is CASSGGTPQVAGELFF. Full variable domain (remainder filled in from reference TRBV9 and TRBJ2-2): DSGVTQTPKHLITATGQRVTLRCSPRSGDLSVYWYQQSLDQGLQFLIQYYNGEERAKGNILERFSAQQFPDLHSELNLSSLELGDSALYFCASSGGTPQVAGELFFGEGSRLTVL.